Given below is one T cell receptor (beta chain) in context. What it binds is not known. The data originate from a study of cytotoxic CD8 clonotypes in ibrutinib-treated CLL. Study overall: Among the samples, the mean was roughly 240,000 productive templates and approximately 91,000 productive rearrangements. General study points: Clonality increased at ibrutinib response and stayed stable in sustained remission. At progression, however, it fell back toward baseline.

CDR3 length equals 18 residues. V gave up 5 bases and J gave up 0 bases; unmatched junction bases: 11. The germline V gene has CDR1 SGHVS and CDR2 FNYEAQ. Profiling relied on immunoSEQ multiplex PCR, and the TCRdb table lists in-frame clones only, not all of them. Of some 14,000 clones in the sample, under 75% were seen once. Here the sequenced sample was PBMCs, taken before ibrutinib treatment. The chain is built from TRBV7-6 and TRBJ1-3; TRBD1 matches at 9 bases. The clonotype originates from a human donor with chronic lymphocytic leukemia. This CDR3 is CASSRVGTGIHSGNTIYF. CDR3 sequence (DNA): TGTGCCAGCAGCCGGGTGGGGACAGGGATCCACTCTGGAAACACCATATATTTT.